This T cell receptor beta chain was found in a study of read filtering for tumor transcriptome and immune sequencing. The sample holds many counts of this clonotype. CDR3 length equals 15 residues. Germline values: CDR1 MNHNS, CDR2 SASEGT. The trim removed 0 bases at V and 5 bases at J, leaving 2 bases unmatched. The library was built from approximately 400 ng RNA with molecular barcoded adaptors for alpha/delta and beta/gamma chains. TCRdb redid the calling of the reads with MiXCR, one entry per CDR3 protein. Among tens of thousands of distinct CDR3 sequences listed, 20% to 25% were seen once. The sequence was collected from a donor aged 40 or older with multiple myeloma. Sequencing was performed on a population of CD138-negative cells sorted from bone marrow. V usage is TRBV6-1 and J usage is TRBJ2-1, with 9 bases lining up with TRBD2. CDR3 nucleotides: TGTGCCAGCAGTGAAGCCCTAGCGGGGAACAATGAGCAGTTCTTC. Amino acid sequence: CASSEALAGNNEQFF.